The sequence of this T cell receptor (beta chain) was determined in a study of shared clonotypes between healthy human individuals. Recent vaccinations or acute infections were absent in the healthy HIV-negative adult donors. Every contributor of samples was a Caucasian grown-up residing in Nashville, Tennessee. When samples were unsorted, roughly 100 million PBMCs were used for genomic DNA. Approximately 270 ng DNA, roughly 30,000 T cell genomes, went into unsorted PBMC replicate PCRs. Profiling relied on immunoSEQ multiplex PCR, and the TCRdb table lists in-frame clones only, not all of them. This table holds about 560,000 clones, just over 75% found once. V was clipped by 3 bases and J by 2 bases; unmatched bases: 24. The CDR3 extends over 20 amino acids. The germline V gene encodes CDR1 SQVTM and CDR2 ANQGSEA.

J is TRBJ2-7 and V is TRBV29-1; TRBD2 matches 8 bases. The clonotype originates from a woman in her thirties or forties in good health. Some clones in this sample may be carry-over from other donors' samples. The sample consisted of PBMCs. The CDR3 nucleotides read TGCAGCGTTGAGACCCTCCGGAGGGGACTTACTAGCGGAACTGCCTACGAGCAGTACTTC. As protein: CSVETLRRGLTSGTAYEQYF.